The 32 T cell receptor beta chains given below trace back to one sample, sequenced in a study of T cell responses to AZD1222 COVID-19 vaccine. TCRdb's table, derived via immunoSEQ multiplex PCR, lists solely in-frame clones and lacks some. The sample shows roughly 100,000 clones, approximately 88% of them seen only once. The sample consisted of peripheral blood, taken on day 0 of AZD1222 vaccination. Source of these receptors: an adult in good health.

V usage is TRBV2 and J usage is TRBJ2-4; 12 bases fit TRBD2. CDR3 length: 17 amino acids. Trimming removed 8 bases from V and 0 bases from J; junction bases left unmatched: 8. From germline, CDR1 is SNHLY and CDR2 FYNNEI. The CDR3 DNA follows: TGTGCCAGCTGCCGACTAGCGGGAGACCTAGCCAAAAACATTCAGTACTTC. Translating gives CASCRLAGDLAKNIQYF.

CDR3 loop: CASSLDFSSGNSDTQYF. The CDR3 bases are TGCGCCAGCAGCTTGGATTTTAGCTCGGGGAATTCAGATACGCAGTATTTT. V usage is TRBV5-1 and J usage is TRBJ2-3; possibly TRBD2 for D (5 bases). V lost 0 bases and J 4 bases, leaving 18 bases between the germline ends. The CDR3 contains 17 residues. CDR1 and CDR2 from the germline V gene are SGHRS and YFSETQ. The whole variable domain, filled in from reference TRBV5-1 and TRBJ2-3, reads KAGVTQTPRYLIKTRGQQVTLSCSPISGHRSVSWYQQTPGQGLQFLFEYFSETQRNKGNFPGRFSGRQFSNSRSEMNVSTLELGDSALYLCASSLDFSSGNSDTQYFGPGTRLTVL.

The chain couples TRBV28 to TRBJ1-1; D uncertain. Trimming stripped 2 bases from V and 2 bases from J, with 15 bases between. Germline V gene sequence: CDR1 MDHEN, CDR2 SYDVKM. CDR3 length: 16 amino acids. This CDR3 is CASSLPWGASNTEAFF. The CDR3 DNA follows: TGTGCCAGCAGTTTACCGTGGGGTGCGTCAAACACTGAAGCTTTCTTT.

The chain links TRBV29-1 to TRBJ1-3; D is ambiguous. This CDR3 has 11 amino acids. Germline CDR1 is SQVTM and CDR2 is ANQGSEA. Trimming took 8 bases from V and 0 from J, leaving 5 bases between them. In DNA, the CDR3 is TGCAGCTCCAGCTCTGGAAACACCATATATTTT. Amino acid sequence: CSSSSGNTIYF.

The count of this clone is one. The chain joins TRBV12-3 or TRBV12-4 to TRBJ1-1; D is ambiguous. The length of the CDR3 is 13 residues. V lost 5 bases and J lost 3, with 10 bases in between. CDR3 nucleotides: TGTGCCAGCAGTCGCCCTCCGGACACTGAAGCTTTCTTT. Translation: CASSRPPDTEAFF.

V gene TRBV30 combines with J gene TRBJ1-1; no reliable D call. Germline-derived CDR1 and CDR2 are GTSNPN and SVGIG (reference sequence). This CDR3 spans 13 amino acids. V lost 5 bases, J lost 0 bases, and 10 bases lay in between. Written as DNA, the CDR3 is TGTGCCTGGGCAGCCGGCCTGAACACTGAAGCTTTCTTT. Protein product: CAWAAGLNTEAFF. The full variable domain, in which reference TRBV30 and TRBJ1-1 provide the parts outside the CDR3, is SQTIHQWPATLVQPVGSPLSLECTVEGTSNPNLYWYRQAAGRGLQLLFYSVGIGQISSEVPQNLSASRPQDRQFILSSKKLLLSDSGFYLCAWAAGLNTEAFFGQGTRLTVV.

This chain links TRBV12-3 or TRBV12-4 with TRBJ1-2; D gene uncertain. CDR3 length: 12 residues. V lost 10 bases and J 9 bases, leaving 18 bases between the germline ends. CDR3 loop: CATTSVLNSYTF. DNA for the CDR3: TGTGCCACCACCTCGGTCCTAAATAGCTACACCTTC.

Here the CDR3 DNA reads TGCAGCGTGTTCGCGCGGGGCAGGGAGGGCACCGGGGAGCTGTTTTTT. The encoded protein is CSVFARGREGTGELFF. The chain is built from TRBV29-1 and TRBJ2-2; TRBD2 aligns across 7 bases. V dropped 6 bases and J dropped 4; count of bases not matched to a gene: 14. Germline values: CDR1 SQVTM, CDR2 ANQGSEA. The length of the CDR3 is 16 residues.

J is TRBJ2-7 and V is TRBV5-8, with D perhaps being TRBD1 or TRBD2 (5 bases each). With 0 bases removed from V and 6 bases from J, the gap between germline ends came to 10 bases. Germline values: CDR1 SGHTS, CDR2 YDEGEE. The CDR3 has 13 amino acids. The CDR3 sequence: CASSLASGTEQYF. CDR3 DNA: TGTGCCAGCAGCTTGGCCTCCGGGACCGAGCAGTACTTC.

CDR3 sequence reads: CASSRKIRGNAEAFF. CDR3 coding DNA: TGTGCCAGCAGCCGTAAGATTAGGGGTAACGCTGAAGCTTTCTTT. The chain couples TRBV5-6 to TRBJ1-1, with D maybe TRBD1 (5 bases). Germline assignment: CDR1 SGHDT and CDR2 YYEEEE. V was trimmed by 4 bases and J by 6 bases, leaving 19 bases between them. The CDR3 has 15 amino acids. Using reference TRBV5-6 and TRBJ1-1 for the parts outside the CDR3, the full variable domain is DAGVTQSPTHLIKTRGQQVTLRCSPKSGHDTVSWYQQALGQGPQFIFQYYEEEERQRGNFPDRFSGHQFPNYSSELNVNALLLGDSALYLCASSRKIRGNAEAFFGQGTRLTVV.

This clone was recorded once. V usage is TRBV28 and J usage is TRBJ1-6; TRBD1 might be the D (5 bases). This CDR3 contains 15 residues. The V end lost 10 bases, the J end lost 3 bases, and 16 bases lay between the germline ends. Germline V gene sequence: CDR1 MDHEN, CDR2 SYDVKM. The CDR3 sequence: CATTGAQLYNSPLHF. The CDR3 region has the DNA TGTGCCACCACCGGGGCACAACTCTATAATTCACCCCTCCACTTT.

The J gene is TRBJ1-1, the V gene TRBV7-8, with D uncertain. The CDR3 runs to 14 residues. The germline V and J ends were trimmed by 8 bases and 5 bases, with 18 bases remaining between them. Germline V CDR1 and CDR2: SGHVS, FQNEAQ. The CDR3 reads CASGKDGTQTEAFF. The CDR3, as DNA: TGTGCCAGCGGCAAAGACGGAACTCAAACTGAAGCTTTCTTT.

CDR3 bases: TGCGCCAGCAGCCAAGATCTAGGGCTAGCGGGGGGCAATGAGCAGTTCTTC. This translates into CASSQDLGLAGGNEQFF. The J gene is TRBJ2-1, the V gene TRBV4-3; 11 bases align to TRBD2. Germline lookup yields CDR1 LGHNA and CDR2 YSLEER. CDR3 length equals 17 residues. J lost 6 bases, V lost 0 bases, and 7 bases had no gene match.

This sequence joins TRBV19 and TRBJ2-1; maybe TRBD2 (6 bases). V was trimmed by 5 bases and J by 2 bases, leaving 10 bases between them. CDR1 is LNHDA and CDR2 is SQIVND in the germline V gene (reference sequence). This CDR3 spans 14 amino acids. Written as DNA, the CDR3 is TGTGCCAGTAGTGGGGGACTCACCTACAATGAGCAGTTCTTC. This gives the protein CASSGGLTYNEQFF.

The rearrangement joins TRBV5-6 to TRBJ2-7; unclear D gene. The CDR3 is 12 amino acids. The V and J ends lost 3 bases and 3 bases respectively, with 7 bases between them. Looked up from germline, CDR1 is SGHDT and CDR2 is YYEEEE. The CDR3 protein is CASSSVFYEQYF. Written as DNA, the CDR3 is TGTGCCAGCAGCTCCGTATTCTACGAGCAGTACTTC.

In its sample, this clone was seen once. This chain uses TRBV18 with TRBJ2-5; no reliable D call. V shed 4 bases and J shed 5 bases, with 11 bases lying between them. The CDR3 contains 13 residues. CDR1 KGHSH and CDR2 LQKENI come from the germline V gene. CDR3 sequence: CASSRSLSETQYF. CDR3 bases: TGTGCCAGCTCACGGTCCCTGAGCGAGACCCAGTACTTC. The variable domain in full, with the rest retrieved from reference TRBV18 and TRBJ2-5, is NAGVMQNPRHLVRRRGQEARLRCSPMKGHSHVYWYRQLPEEGLKFMVYLQKENIIDESGMPKERFSAEFPKEGPSILRIQQVVRGDSAAYFCASSRSLSETQYFGPGTRLLVL.

The chain employs TRBV4-3 and TRBJ1-1; 11 bases fit TRBD1. The V segment lost 5 bases and the J segment 3 bases; nucleotides outside the gene matches: 11. Germline values: CDR1 LGHNA, CDR2 YSLEER. CDR3 size: 17 residues. This CDR3 reads CASSAGTGGGLDTEAFF. The CDR3 DNA follows: TGCGCCAGCAGCGCCGGGACAGGGGGTGGCTTGGACACTGAAGCTTTCTTT.

J is TRBJ1-2 and V is TRBV7-2; 7 nucleotides line up with TRBD1. Trimming at V came to 5 bases and at J to 6 bases, leaving 12 bases not matched to a gene. There are 15 residues in the CDR3. Germline V gene sequence: CDR1 SGHTA, CDR2 FQGNSA. The CDR3 sequence is CASSPRGGRVNGYTF. The CDR3 nucleotides read TGTGCCAGCAGCCCACGAGGGGGCAGGGTCAATGGCTACACCTTC.

This rearrangement joins TRBV7-3 to TRBJ2-3, with 7 bases matching TRBD2. V lost 4 bases, J lost 2 bases, and 6 bases stayed unmatched. This CDR3 is 15 amino acids long. CDR1 SGHTA and CDR2 FQGTGA come from the germline V gene. This CDR3 is CASSSSGGITDTQYF. CDR3 DNA: TGTGCCAGCAGCTCCTCCGGGGGGATCACAGATACGCAGTATTTT.

The rearrangement uses TRBV7-2 and TRBJ1-1; D gene uncertain. The CDR3 extends over 14 amino acids. In germline, CDR1 is SGHTA, CDR2 FQGNSA. V lost 3 bases and J lost 1, with 9 bases in between. CDR3 sequence (DNA): TGTGCCAGCAGCTTCAGTAAGGGGAACACTGAAGCTTTCTTT. This sequence encodes CASSFSKGNTEAFF.

J is TRBJ2-1 and V is TRBV19; D might be TRBD2 (6 bases). The germline V gene encodes CDR1 LNHDA and CDR2 SQIVND (reference sequence). The CDR3 totals 14 residues. The germline V and J ends were trimmed by 2 bases and 4 bases, with 9 bases remaining between them. DNA for the CDR3: TGTGCCAGTAGTATAACTAGCATGTACAATGAGCAGTTCTTC. The encoded protein is CASSITSMYNEQFF.

CDR3 loop: CASSLSVSRGTGELFF. Here the CDR3 DNA reads TGTGCCAGCAGCCTCTCAGTTTCTCGGGGCACCGGGGAGCTGTTTTTT. The J gene is TRBJ2-2, the V gene TRBV7-2; a weak D match, TRBD2 (5 bases). V was cut by 5 bases and J by 4 bases, with 17 bases left in between. The CDR3 has 16 amino acids. Germline CDR1 and CDR2: SGHTA and FQGNSA.

V gene TRBV5-5 combines with J gene TRBJ2-1; D ambiguous. CDR3 size: 15 residues. Between the trimmed V and J ends, which lost 1 base and 0 bases, there was a span of 8 bases. Looked up from germline, CDR1 is SGHKS and CDR2 is YYEKEE (reference sequence). DNA of the CDR3: TGTGCCAGCAGCTTGATGCAGACCTCCTACAATGAGCAGTTCTTC. It codes for CASSLMQTSYNEQFF.

This chain connects TRBV18 to TRBJ1-6, with no clear D. CDR1 and CDR2 (germline): KGHSH, LQKENI. The CDR3 spans 14 residues. V was shortened by 4 bases and J by 5 bases, with 9 bases between the two germline ends. The CDR3 bases are TGTGCCAGCTCACGGGTCGGGGATAATTCACCCCTCCACTTT. The encoded protein is CASSRVGDNSPLHF.

The chain employs TRBV7-9 and TRBJ2-2; 8 bases fit TRBD2. CDR3 size: 17 residues. The V and J ends lost 7 bases and 1 base, in that order; junction bases with no gene match: 11. Germline V gene sequence: CDR1 SEHNR, CDR2 FQNEAQ (reference sequence). The CDR3 DNA is TGTGCCAGCACCAGCTTAGCGGGACGGCAGAACACCGGGGAGCTGTTTTTT. Amino acid sequence: CASTSLAGRQNTGELFF.

The V call is TRBV5-1, the J call TRBJ2-5; D uncertain. V lost 0 bases and J 3 bases, leaving 3 bases between the germline ends. Per the germline V gene, CDR1 is SGHRS and CDR2 is YFSETQ. The CDR3 spans 12 residues. The DNA of the CDR3 is TGCGCCAGCAGCTTGGAGGAAGAGACCCAGTACTTC. It translates to CASSLEEETQYF. Together with reference TRBV5-1 and TRBJ2-5, the CDR3 gives the full variable domain: KAGVTQTPRYLIKTRGQQVTLSCSPISGHRSVSWYQQTPGQGLQFLFEYFSETQRNKGNFPGRFSGRQFSNSRSEMNVSTLELGDSALYLCASSLEEETQYFGPGTRLLVL.

The chain recombines TRBV3-1 (or the pseudogene TRBV3-2) with TRBJ2-3; 10 bases line up with TRBD2. CDR3 length: 15 amino acids. Per the germline V gene, CDR1 is LGHDT and CDR2 is YNNKEL (reference sequence). The V segment lost 8 bases and the J segment 0 bases; nucleotides outside the gene matches: 5. The CDR3 loop reads CASSSGGLSTDTQYF. The CDR3 coding sequence is TGTGCCAGCTCTAGCGGGGGCCTAAGCACAGATACGCAGTATTTT.

The chain is built from TRBV9 and TRBJ2-3; D ambiguous. This CDR3 has 14 amino acids. V lost 0 bases and J lost 4, with 9 bases in between. Germline V gene data show CDR1 as SGDLS and CDR2 as YYNGEE. The CDR3 spells CASSVASSADTQYF. The CDR3 nucleotides are TGTGCCAGCAGCGTAGCGTCTAGTGCAGATACGCAGTATTTT.

This clone was detected once. The genes are TRBV19 and TRBJ1-4; D is undetermined. Trimming pared 5 bases from V and 7 bases from J, leaving 26 bases between. The CDR3 has 18 amino acids. The germline CDR1 and CDR2 sequences are LNHDA and SQIVND (reference sequence). The CDR3 DNA sequence: TGTGCCAGTAGTGCGAGCGCTACTTACTTAAAGGGCGGTGAAAAACTGTTTTTT. This sequence encodes CASSASATYLKGGEKLFF.

The chain couples TRBV11-3 to TRBJ2-1; tentatively, D is TRBD1 or TRBD2 (7 bases each). The germline CDR1 and CDR2 sequences are SGHNT and YENEEA. The CDR3 is 14 residues long. The ends were cut back, 4 bases at V and 10 bases at J, with 17 bases in the middle. DNA of the CDR3: TGTGCCAGCAGCTCCCTCGCAGGGGGGGCCGAGCAGTTCTTC. Amino acid sequence: CASSSLAGGAEQFF.

This CDR3 is CASNRGGPTDTQYF. The CDR3, as DNA: TGCGCCAGCAACCGCGGGGGGCCCACAGATACGCAGTATTTT. J is TRBJ2-3 and V is TRBV10-1; 8 positions agree with TRBD2. Germline lookup yields CDR1 WNHNN and CDR2 SYGVQD (reference sequence). J gave up 2 bases and V 7 bases, and 5 bases lay outside the gene matches. The CDR3 has 14 residues.

This clone was found a few times. The chain employs TRBV28 and TRBJ1-1, with D possibly TRBD1 on 6 matching bases. CDR1 and CDR2 (germline): MDHEN, SYDVKM. The CDR3 has 16 residues. V dropped 6 bases and J dropped 5 bases, with 22 bases sitting between them. CDR3 coding DNA: TGTGCCAGCAGCCGCGAGACAGGAGTTAGAACAACTGAAGCTTTCTTT. Its protein is CASSRETGVRTTEAFF.